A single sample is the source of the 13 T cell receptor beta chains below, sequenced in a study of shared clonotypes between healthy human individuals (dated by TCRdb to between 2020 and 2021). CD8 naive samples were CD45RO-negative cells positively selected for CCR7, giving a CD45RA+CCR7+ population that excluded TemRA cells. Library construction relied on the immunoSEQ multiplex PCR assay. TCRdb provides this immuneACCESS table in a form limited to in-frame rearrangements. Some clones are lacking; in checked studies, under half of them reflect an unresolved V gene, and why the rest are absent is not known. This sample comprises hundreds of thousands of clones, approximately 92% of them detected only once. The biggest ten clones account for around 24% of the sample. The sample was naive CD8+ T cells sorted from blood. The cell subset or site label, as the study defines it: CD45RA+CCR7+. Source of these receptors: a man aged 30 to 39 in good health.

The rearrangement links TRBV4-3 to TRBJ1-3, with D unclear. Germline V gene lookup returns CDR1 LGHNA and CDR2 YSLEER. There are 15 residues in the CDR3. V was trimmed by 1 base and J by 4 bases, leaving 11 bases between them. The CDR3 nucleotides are TGCGCCAGCAGCCAAGTTGTTAATCCCGGAAACACCATATATTTT. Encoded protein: CASSQVVNPGNTIYF.

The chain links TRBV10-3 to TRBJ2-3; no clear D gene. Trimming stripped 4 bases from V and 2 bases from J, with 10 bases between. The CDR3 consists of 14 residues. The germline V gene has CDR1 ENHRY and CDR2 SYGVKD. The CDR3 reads CAISGATYTDTQYF. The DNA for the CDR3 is TGTGCCATCAGTGGCGCTACCTACACAGATACGCAGTATTTT.

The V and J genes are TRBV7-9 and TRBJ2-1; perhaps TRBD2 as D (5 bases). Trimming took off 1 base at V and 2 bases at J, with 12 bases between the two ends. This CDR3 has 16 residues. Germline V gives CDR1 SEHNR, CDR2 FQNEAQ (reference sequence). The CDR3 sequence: CASSLVPGKAYNEQFF. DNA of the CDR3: TGTGCCAGCAGCTTAGTCCCGGGGAAAGCCTACAATGAGCAGTTCTTC.

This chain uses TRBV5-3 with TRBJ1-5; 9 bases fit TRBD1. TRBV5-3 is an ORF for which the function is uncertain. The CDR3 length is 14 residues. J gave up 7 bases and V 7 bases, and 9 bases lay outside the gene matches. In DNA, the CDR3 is TGTGCCAGAGGAGATACAGGGGGCGGACAGCCCCAGCATTTT. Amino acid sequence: CARGDTGGGQPQHF.

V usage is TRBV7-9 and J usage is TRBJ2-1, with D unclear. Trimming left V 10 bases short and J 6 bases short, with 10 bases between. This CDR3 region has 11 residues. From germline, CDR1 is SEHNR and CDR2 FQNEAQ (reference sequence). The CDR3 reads CATSPPNEQFF. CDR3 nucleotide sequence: TGTGCCACCTCGCCCCCCAATGAGCAGTTCTTC. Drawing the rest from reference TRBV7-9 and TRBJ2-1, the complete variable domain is DTGVSQNPRHKITKRGQNVTFRCDPISEHNRLYWYRQTLGQGPEFLTYFQNEAQLEKSRLLSDRFSAERPKGSFSTLEIQRTEQGDSAMYLCATSPPNEQFFGPGTRLTVL.

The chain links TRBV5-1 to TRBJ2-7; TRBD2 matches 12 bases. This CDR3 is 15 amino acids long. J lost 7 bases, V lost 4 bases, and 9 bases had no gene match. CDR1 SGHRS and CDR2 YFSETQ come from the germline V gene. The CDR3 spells CASSPRLAGVKEQYF. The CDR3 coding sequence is TGCGCCAGCAGCCCCCGACTAGCGGGAGTAAAAGAGCAGTACTTC.

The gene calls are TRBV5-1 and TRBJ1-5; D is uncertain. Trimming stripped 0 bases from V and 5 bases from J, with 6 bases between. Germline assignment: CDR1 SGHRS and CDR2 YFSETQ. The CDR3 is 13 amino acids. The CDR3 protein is CASSLAPDQPQHF. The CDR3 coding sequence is TGCGCCAGCAGCTTGGCTCCCGATCAGCCCCAGCATTTT.

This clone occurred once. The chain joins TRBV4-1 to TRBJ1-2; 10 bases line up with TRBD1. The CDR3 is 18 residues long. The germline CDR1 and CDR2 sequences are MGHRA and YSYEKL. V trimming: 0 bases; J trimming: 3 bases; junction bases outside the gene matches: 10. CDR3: CASSQDIRIGTGDYGYTF. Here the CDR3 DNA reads TGCGCCAGCAGCCAAGATATTAGAATCGGGACAGGGGACTATGGCTACACCTTC.

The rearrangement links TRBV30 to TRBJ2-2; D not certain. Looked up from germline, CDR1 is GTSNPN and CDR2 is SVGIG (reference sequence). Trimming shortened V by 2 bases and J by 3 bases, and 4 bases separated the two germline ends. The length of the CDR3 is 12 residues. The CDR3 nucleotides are TGTGCCTGGAGTCTTGACACCGGGGAGCTGTTTTTT. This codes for CAWSLDTGELFF.

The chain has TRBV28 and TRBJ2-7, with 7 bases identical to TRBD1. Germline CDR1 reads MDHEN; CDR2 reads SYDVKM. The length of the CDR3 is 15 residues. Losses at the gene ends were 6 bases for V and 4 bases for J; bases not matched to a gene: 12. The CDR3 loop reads CASSSPETGRYEQYF. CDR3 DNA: TGTGCCAGCAGCTCCCCTGAGACAGGGCGGTACGAGCAGTACTTC.

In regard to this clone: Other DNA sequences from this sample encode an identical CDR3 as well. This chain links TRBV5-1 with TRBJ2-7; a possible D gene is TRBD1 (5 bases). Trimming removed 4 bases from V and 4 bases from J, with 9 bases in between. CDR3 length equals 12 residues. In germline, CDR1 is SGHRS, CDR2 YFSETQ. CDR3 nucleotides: TGCGCCAGCAGCGGTCAGGGTTACGAGCAGTACTTC. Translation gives CASSGQGYEQYF.

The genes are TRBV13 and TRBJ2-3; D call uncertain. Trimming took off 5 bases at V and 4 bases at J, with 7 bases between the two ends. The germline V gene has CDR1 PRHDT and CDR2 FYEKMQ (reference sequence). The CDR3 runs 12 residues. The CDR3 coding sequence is TGTGCCAGCAGCCTTTTGGCAGATACGCAGTATTTT. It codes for CASSLLADTQYF. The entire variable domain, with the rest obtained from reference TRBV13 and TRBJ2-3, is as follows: AAGVIQSPRHLIKEKRETATLKCYPIPRHDTVYWYQQGPGQDPQFLISFYEKMQSDKGSIPDRFSAQQFSDYHSELNMSSLELGDSALYFCASSLLADTQYFGPGTRLTVL.

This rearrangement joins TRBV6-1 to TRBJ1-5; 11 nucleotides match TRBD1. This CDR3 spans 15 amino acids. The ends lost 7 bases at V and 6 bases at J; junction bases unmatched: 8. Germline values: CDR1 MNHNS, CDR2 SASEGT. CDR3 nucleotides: TGTGCCAGCAAGGGGGGACAGGGGGATCTTCAGCCCCAGCATTTT. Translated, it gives CASKGGQGDLQPQHF.